This T cell receptor (beta chain) comes out of a study of blood T cell repertoires in COVID-19. As for the study in general: The samples span acute and convalescent COVID-19 from the United States, Italy and Spain.

Clones were sequenced by immunoSEQ multiplex PCR, and TCRdb holds only the in-frame ones, with some missing. The sample holds more than 150,000 clones, 80% seen once. The clonotype comes from a man in his sixties who had been exposed to COVID-19. The sequenced material came from PBMCs or T cells enriched from blood (not recorded which).

The CDR3 region has the DNA TGTGCCAGCAGTACAGGGCTTGGGACTGAAGCTTTCTTT. Translated, it gives CASSTGLGTEAFF. This rearrangement joins TRBV6-5 to TRBJ1-1; a weak D match, TRBD1 (6 bases). Germline CDR1 is MNHEY and CDR2 is SVGAGI. This CDR3 has 13 residues. Trimming left V 5 bases short and J 5 bases short, with 12 bases between.